The 3 T cell receptor beta chains below were found in one sample sequenced in a study of T cells in Graves' hyperthyroidism and ophthalmopathy (dated by TCRdb to about 2019). Receptors were amplified or captured by multiplex PCR. The run used an Illumina HiSeq 2000. Amplification of TCR beta CDR3 regions was carried out from RNA transcripts. For the first round of RT-PCR on the TCR CDR3, the HTBI primer set was used together with the Qiagen OneStep RT-PCR kit. TCRdb reran the public reads through fastp at Q25 and MiXCR, keeping productive beta chains. Rows merge per CDR3 protein into single entries with the most common DNA and genes. This sample comprises approximately 690,000 distinct CDR3 sequences, more than 12% of them detected only once. The ten largest clones take up roughly an eighth of the sample. Sequencing was performed on blood. The receptors derive from a woman aged 50 to 60 with Graves' ophthalmopathy.

The chain employs TRBV7-2 and TRBJ1-2, with 12 nucleotides matching TRBD1. The CDR3 consists of 16 residues. The germline V gene has CDR1 SGHTA and CDR2 FQGNSA. Trimming at V came to 4 bases and at J to 0 bases, leaving 3 bases not matched to a gene. DNA of the CDR3: TGTGCCAGCAGCTGGGACAGGGGGCTATCTAACTATGGCTACACCTTC. Translating gives CASSWDRGLSNYGYTF.

This clonotype was found a few times. The CDR3 reads CASWTGTGVTDTQYF. In nucleotides, the CDR3 is TGCGCCAGCTGGACCGGGACAGGGGTTACAGATACGCAGTATTTT. The chain employs TRBV5-1 and TRBJ2-3, with 10 bases aligning to TRBD1. Germline values: CDR1 SGHRS, CDR2 YFSETQ. V shed 7 bases, J shed 3 bases, and the junction held 8 bases outside the gene matches. This CDR3 has 15 amino acids.

This clonotype was observed many times. The chain combines TRBV2 with TRBJ2-1, with 10 bases identical to TRBD2. Germline-derived CDR1 and CDR2 are SNHLY and FYNNEI. The CDR3 contains 15 residues. With 2 bases clipped from V and 4 bases from J, the junction kept 2 bases outside the gene matches. DNA for the CDR3: TGTGCCAGCAGTGAACTAGCGGGAGATTACAATGAGCAGTTCTTC. Residues: CASSELAGDYNEQFF.